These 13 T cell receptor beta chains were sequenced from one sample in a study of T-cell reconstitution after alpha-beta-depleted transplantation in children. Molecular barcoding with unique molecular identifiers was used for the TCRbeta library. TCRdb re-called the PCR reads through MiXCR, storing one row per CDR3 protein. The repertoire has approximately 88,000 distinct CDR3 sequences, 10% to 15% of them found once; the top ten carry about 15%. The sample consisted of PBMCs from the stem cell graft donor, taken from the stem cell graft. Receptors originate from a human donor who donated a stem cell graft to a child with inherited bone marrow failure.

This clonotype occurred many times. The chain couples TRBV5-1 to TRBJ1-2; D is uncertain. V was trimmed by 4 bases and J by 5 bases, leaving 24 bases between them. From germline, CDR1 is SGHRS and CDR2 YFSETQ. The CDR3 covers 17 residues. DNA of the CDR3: TGCGCCAGCAGCGAAACGACTCGGTCCGGGAAATCTTATGGCTACACCTTC. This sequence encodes CASSETTRSGKSYGYTF.

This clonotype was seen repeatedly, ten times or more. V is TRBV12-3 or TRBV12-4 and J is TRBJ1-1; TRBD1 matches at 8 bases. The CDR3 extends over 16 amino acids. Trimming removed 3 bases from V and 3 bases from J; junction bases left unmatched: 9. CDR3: CASSFGTGFRDTEAFF. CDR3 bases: TGTGCCAGCAGTTTCGGGACAGGCTTTCGGGACACTGAAGCTTTCTTT.

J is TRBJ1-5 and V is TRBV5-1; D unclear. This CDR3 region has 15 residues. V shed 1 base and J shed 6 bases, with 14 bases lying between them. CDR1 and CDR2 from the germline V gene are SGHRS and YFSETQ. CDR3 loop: CASSLSSDGSQPQHF. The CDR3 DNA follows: TGCGCCAGCAGCTTGTCCTCCGATGGAAGTCAGCCCCAGCATTTT.

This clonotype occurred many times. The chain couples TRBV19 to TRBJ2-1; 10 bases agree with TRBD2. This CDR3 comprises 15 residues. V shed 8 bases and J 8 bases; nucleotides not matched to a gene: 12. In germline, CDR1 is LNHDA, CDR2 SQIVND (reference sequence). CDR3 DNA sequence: TGTGCCAGTGAAGGGCAGCGGGGGGGCATCGATGAGCAGTTCTTC. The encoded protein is CASEGQRGGIDEQFF. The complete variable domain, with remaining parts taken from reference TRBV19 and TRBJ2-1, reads DGGITQSPKYLFRKEGQNVTLSCEQNLNHDAMYWYRQDPGQGLRLIYYSQIVNDFQKGDIAEGYSVSREKKESFPLTVTSAQKNPTAFYLCASEGQRGGIDEQFFGPGTRLTVL.

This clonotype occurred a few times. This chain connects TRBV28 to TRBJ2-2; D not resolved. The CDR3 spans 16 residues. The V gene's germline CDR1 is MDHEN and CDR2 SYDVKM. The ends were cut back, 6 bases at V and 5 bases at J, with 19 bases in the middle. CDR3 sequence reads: CASSHITDLGTGELFF. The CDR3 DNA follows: TGTGCCAGCAGCCATATCACTGATCTAGGGACCGGGGAGCTGTTTTTT.

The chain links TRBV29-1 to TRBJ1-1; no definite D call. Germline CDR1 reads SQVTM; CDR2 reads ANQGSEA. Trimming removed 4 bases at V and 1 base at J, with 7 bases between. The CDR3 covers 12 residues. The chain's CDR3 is CSVGNGNTEAFF. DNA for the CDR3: TGCAGCGTTGGGAACGGGAACACTGAAGCTTTCTTT.

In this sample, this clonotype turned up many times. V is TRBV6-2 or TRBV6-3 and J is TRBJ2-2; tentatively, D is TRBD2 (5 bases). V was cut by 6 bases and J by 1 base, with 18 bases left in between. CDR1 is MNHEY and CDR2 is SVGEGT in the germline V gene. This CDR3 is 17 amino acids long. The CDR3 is CASSYYQAELNTGELFF. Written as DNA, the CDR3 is TGTGCCAGCAGCTATTACCAAGCGGAGCTGAACACCGGGGAGCTGTTTTTT.

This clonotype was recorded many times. CDR3 coding DNA: TGTGCCAGCAGCCTAGCGGGAGCTGATGGCACAGATACGCAGTATTTT. Translated: CASSLAGADGTDTQYF. The genes are TRBV3-1 and TRBJ2-3; 9 bases agree with TRBD2. The CDR3 sequence is 16 residues long. Germline assignment: CDR1 LGHDT and CDR2 YNNKEL (reference sequence). V shed 4 bases and J 1 base; nucleotides not matched to a gene: 6.

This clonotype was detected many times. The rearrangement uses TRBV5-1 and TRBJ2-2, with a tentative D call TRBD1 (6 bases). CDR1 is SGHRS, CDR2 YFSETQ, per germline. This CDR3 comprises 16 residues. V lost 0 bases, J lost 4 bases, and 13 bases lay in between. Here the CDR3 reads CASSLEGGLGTGELFF. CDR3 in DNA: TGCGCCAGCAGCTTGGAAGGGGGATTAGGCACCGGGGAGCTGTTTTTT.

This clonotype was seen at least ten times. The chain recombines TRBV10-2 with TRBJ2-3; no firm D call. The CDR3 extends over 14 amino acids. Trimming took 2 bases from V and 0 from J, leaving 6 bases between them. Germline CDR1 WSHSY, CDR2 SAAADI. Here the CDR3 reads CASSERISTDTQYF. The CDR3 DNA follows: TGCGCCAGCAGTGAGCGGATTAGCACAGATACGCAGTATTTT.

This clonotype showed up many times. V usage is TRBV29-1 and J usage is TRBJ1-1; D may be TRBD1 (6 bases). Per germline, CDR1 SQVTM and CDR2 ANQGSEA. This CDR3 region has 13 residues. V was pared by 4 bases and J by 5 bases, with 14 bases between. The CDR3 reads CSVGRGRGTEAFF. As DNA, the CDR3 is TGCAGCGTTGGCAGGGGCAGGGGAACTGAAGCTTTCTTT. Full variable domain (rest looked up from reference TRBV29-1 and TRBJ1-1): SAVISQKPSRDICQRGTSLTIQCQVDSQVTMMFWYRQQPGQSLTLIATANQGSEATYESGFVIDKFPISRPNLTFSTLTVSNMSPEDSSIYLCSVGRGRGTEAFFGQGTRLTVV.

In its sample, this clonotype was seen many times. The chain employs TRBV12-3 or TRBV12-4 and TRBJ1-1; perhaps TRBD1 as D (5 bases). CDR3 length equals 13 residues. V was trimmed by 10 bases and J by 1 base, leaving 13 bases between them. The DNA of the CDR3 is TGTGCCACCCTTTGGGGGGGGAACACTGAAGCTTTCTTT. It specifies CATLWGGNTEAFF.

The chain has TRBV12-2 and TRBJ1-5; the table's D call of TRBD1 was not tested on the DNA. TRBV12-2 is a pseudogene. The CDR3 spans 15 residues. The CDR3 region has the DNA TGTGCAAGTCGTTACATCAGGGGGCTATATCAGCCCCAGCATTTT. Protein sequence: CASRYIRGLYQPQHF.